This T cell receptor beta chain appears in the sequencing data of a study of blood T cells in healthy people across ages. Whole-study findings and limits: Samples with more naive T cells showed higher observed beta diversity.

As regards this clonotype: Its target is unknown. An end of the junction differs from the germline gene, which may be a read error.

Primers used in a second PCR of roughly 6 to 12 cycles were a sample-barcoded 5' primer and a J-beta primer mix. Per sample, CDR3-containing paired-end reads numbered at least 2.5 million. One entry per CDR3 protein, called by TCRdb with MiXCR from the 5' RACE reads. The sample has fewer than 750,000 distinct CDR3 sequences; under 65% are singletons. Per germline, CDR1 MNHNS and CDR2 SASEGT. The CDR3 sequence is 16 residues long. Material for sequencing was blood. The TCR was taken from a woman over 75 in good health. This chain links TRBV6-1 with TRBJ2-1; TRBD2 matches at 7 bases. The CDR3 DNA follows: TGTGTCAGCAGTGAACCGGGGAGGGCCAGTGTAAATGAGCAGTTCTTC. This codes for CVSSEPGRASVNEQFF.